This entry is about one T cell receptor beta chain. Antigen specificity is unknown. The treatment is: approximately 9-day PBMC culture with coronavirus spike peptide pools or control peptides (ViraFEST assay). ViraFEST used peptide pools to expand antigen-specific T cells and subsequently sequenced their TCRs. In germline, CDR1 is SGHTA, CDR2 FQGNSA. The V end lost 3 bases, the J end lost 5 bases, and 16 bases lay between the germline ends. The CDR3 extends over 15 amino acids. Cultured CD4+ T-cell DNA underwent Oncomine TCR Beta short-read sequencing. One entry per CDR3 protein results from TCRdb running MiXCR on the PCR reads. The sample shows 9,500 to 15,000 distinct CDR3 sequences, over 60% of them seen only once. This sample is part of a study of vaccination and CD4 T cells after COVID-19. Overall study context: Sampling post-COVID took place a median approximately 100 days after diagnosis (range 35 to 161). Taking of post-vaccine samples occurred a median approximately 76 days after dose two (range 14 to 241). Study findings and constraints: Convalescent patients displayed spike mono-reactivity in 304 of 307 vaccine-specific clones.

The receptor comes from a human donor who had recovered from COVID-19. V gene TRBV7-2 combines with J gene TRBJ1-2, with a possible D match to TRBD1 (5 bases). The sample consisted of CD4+ T cells from blood, cultured in vitro, taken before SARS-CoV-2 vaccination. The CDR3 DNA reads TGTGCCAGCAGCTTGAAGGGAGACACAGGTTATGGCTACACCTTC. Amino acid sequence: CASSLKGDTGYGYTF.